Detailed here is one T cell receptor beta chain. No antigen is known for it. Sequencing used immunoSEQ multiplex PCR; TCRdb keeps in-frame clones, though not all of them. The table records approximately 500,000 clones, nearly 80% of them present only once. When samples were unsorted, tens of millions of PBMCs were used for genomic DNA. These data belong to a study of shared clonotypes between healthy human individuals. CDR3 length equals 13 residues. The V gene lost 5 bases and the J gene lost 5 bases, with 12 bases spanning the gap. Germline CDR1 reads LNHDA; CDR2 reads SQIVND (reference sequence). Study conclusions and caveats: How much donors shared clonotypes was expected to be affected by sequencing depth.

The chain has TRBV19 and TRBJ2-5, with TRBD1 as a possible D gene (6 bases). Input material: PBMCs. The clonotype originates from a middle-aged woman in good health. Some clones in this sample may be carry-over from other donors' samples. The chain's CDR3 is CASSPTGPETQYF. As DNA, the CDR3 is TGTGCCAGTAGTCCGACAGGTCCCGAGACCCAGTACTTC.